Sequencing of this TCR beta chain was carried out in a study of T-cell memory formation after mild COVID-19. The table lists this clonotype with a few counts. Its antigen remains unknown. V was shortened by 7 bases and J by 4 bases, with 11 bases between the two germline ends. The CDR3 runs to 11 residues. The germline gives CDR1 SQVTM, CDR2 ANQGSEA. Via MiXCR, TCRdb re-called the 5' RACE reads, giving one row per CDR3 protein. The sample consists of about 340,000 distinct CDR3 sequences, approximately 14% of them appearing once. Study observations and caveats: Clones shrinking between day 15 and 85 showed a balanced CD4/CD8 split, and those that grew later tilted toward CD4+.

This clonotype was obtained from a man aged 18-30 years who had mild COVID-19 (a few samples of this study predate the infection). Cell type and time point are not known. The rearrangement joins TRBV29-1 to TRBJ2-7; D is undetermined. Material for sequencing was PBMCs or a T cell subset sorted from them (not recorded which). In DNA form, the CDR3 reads TGCAGCGCAGCGACGGAGTACGAGCAGTACTTC. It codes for CSAATEYEQYF.